A selection of T cell receptor beta chains follows, all from one sample in a study of blood T cells in healthy people across ages. TCRdb ran MiXCR on the 5' RACE reads and lists one entry per CDR3 protein. The table lists about 1.7 million distinct CDR3 sequences, approximately 28% of them singletons. The sample consisted of blood. The receptor source for this set is a woman aged 25-40 years in good health. Each CDR3 is given with its conserved first and last residue. D genes are given only for firm matches. Clone size, where shown, is once, few, many, or a class for clones that have expanded.

>NA|TRBJ1-1|NA|TRBV2
CASSYRAYGTEAFF
TGTGCCAGCAGTTACAGGGCGTACGGCACTGAAGCTTTCTTT
>few|TRBJ2-3|TRBD1|TRBV4-3
CASSQGSGTGTTDTQYF
TGCGCCAGCAGCCAAGGGTCCGGGACAGGGACGACAGATACGCAGTATTTT
>NA|TRBJ2-3|NA|TRBV15
CATSRDLTGETDTQYF
TGTGCCACCAGCAGAGACCTGACAGGCGAGACAGATACGCAGTATTTT
>few|TRBJ1-4|NA|TRBV29-1
CSASFGTNEKLFF
TGCAGCGCCTCTTTCGGAACTAATGAAAAACTGTTTTTT
>NA|TRBJ1-1|NA|TRBV10-3
CAITSQPNTEAFF
TGTGCCATCACCTCGCAGCCGAACACTGAAGCTTTCTTT
>NA|TRBJ1-1|NA|TRBV4-1
CASSGGGSGAFF
TGCGCCAGCAGCGGGGGGGGGAGTGGAGCTTTCTTT
>NA|TRBJ2-1|NA|TRBV25-1
CASSGFNNEQFF
TGTGCCAGCAGTGGGTTTAACAATGAGCAGTTCTTC
>NA|TRBJ2-7|TRBD2|TRBV7-9
CASSSGLVGYEQYF
TGTGCCAGCAGCTCCGGACTAGTTGGCTACGAGCAGTACTTC
>few|TRBJ2-7|TRBD1|TRBV9
CASSVGQGPYGQYF
TGTGCCAGCAGCGTCGGACAGGGCCCCTACGGGCAGTACTTC
>few|TRBJ2-3|TRBD2|TRBV28
CASRLGGLAESTDTQYF
TGTGCCAGCAGGCTTGGCGGGCTAGCGGAGAGCACAGATACGCAGTATTTT
>NA|TRBJ1-1|NA|TRBV14
CASSQDSGLNTEAFF
TGTGCCAGCAGCCAAGATTCAGGACTGAACACTGAAGCTTTCTTT
>few|TRBJ2-1|NA|TRBV7-9
CASSSSLRYNEQFF
TGTGCCAGCAGCTCATCCTTAAGGTACAATGAGCAGTTCTTC
>many|TRBJ2-7|TRBD1|TRBV5-1
CASSDPGTDTYEQYF
TGCGCCAGCAGCGATCCGGGGACAGACACCTACGAGCAGTACTTC
>few|TRBJ2-3|TRBD2|TRBV15
CATSRDSAGGVKDTQYF
TGTGCCACCAGCAGAGACTCGGCGGGAGGGGTCAAGGATACGCAGTATTTT
>NA|TRBJ1-4|NA|TRBV7-9
CASSPDQGTGEKLFF
TGTGCCAGCAGCCCAGACCAGGGGACGGGAGAAAAACTGTTTTTT
>few|TRBJ1-2|TRBD1|TRBV6-5
CASSYETGSRSYTF
TGTGCCAGCAGTTACGAGACAGGGTCGCGTAGCTACACCTTC
>NA|TRBJ2-2|NA|TRBV12-3/TRBV12-4
CASSLDRGTGELFF
TGTGCCAGCAGTTTAGACCGCGGAACCGGGGAGCTGTTTTTT
>once|TRBJ1-5|NA|TRBV5-1
CASSTGADNQPQHF
TGCGCCAGCAGCACGGGGGCAGACAATCAGCCCCAGCATTTT
>few|TRBJ2-6|NA|TRBV14
CASSQDRTGIAGANVLTF
TGTGCCAGCAGCCAAGATCGAACAGGTATCGCTGGGGCCAACGTCCTGACTTTC
>few|TRBJ2-7|NA|TRBV3-1
CASSQGTGTSWEQYF
TGTGCCAGCAGCCAAGGAACAGGAACCTCTTGGGAGCAGTACTTC
>few|TRBJ2-1|TRBD2|TRBV7-3
CASSLSRGLAGRDEQFF
TGTGCCAGCAGCTTAAGCCGGGGACTAGCGGGGAGAGATGAGCAGTTCTTC
>few|TRBJ2-4|NA|TRBV12-3/TRBV12-4
CASSRERMKNIQYF
TGTGCCAGCAGTCGGGAGAGGATGAAAAACATTCAGTACTTC
>few|TRBJ2-3|TRBD2|TRBV11-2
CASSSERGGLDTQYF
TGTGCCAGCAGCTCCGAGCGGGGGGGATTAGATACGCAGTATTTT
>NA|TRBJ1-1|NA|TRBV7-9
CASSLEQVRGEAFF
TGTGCCAGCAGCTTAGAACAGGTACGAGGTGAAGCTTTCTTT
>many|TRBJ2-7|NA|TRBV28
CASRTGSFRGVSYEQYF
TGTGCCAGCAGGACCGGGTCCTTCAGGGGAGTTTCCTACGAGCAGTACTTC
>NA|TRBJ1-2|NA|TRBV20-1
CSASLKLGYTF
TGCAGTGCTAGTCTAAAGCTCGGCTACACCTTC
>NA|TRBJ1-2|NA|TRBV27
CASSQTGTDGCTF
TGTGCCAGCAGTCAAACCGGGACGGATGGCTGCACCTTC
>NA|TRBJ2-6|TRBD2|TRBV7-2
CASRTSGAGANVLTF
TGTGCCAGCAGGACTAGCGGGGCTGGGGCCAACGTCCTGACTTTC
>many|TRBJ2-1|TRBD2|TRBV12-3/TRBV12-4
CASSRTSGRGRVFF
TGTGCCAGCAGTCGGACTAGCGGGAGAGGGCGGGTGTTCTTC
>many|TRBJ2-7|NA|TRBV20-1
CSARPPGYEQYF
TGCAGTGCTAGACCACCGGGCTATGAGCAGTACTTC
>NA|TRBJ2-5|NA|TRBV20-1
CSVSFLRYQETQYF
TGCAGTGTTAGCTTTCTGAGGTACCAAGAGACCCAGTACTTC
>many|TRBJ1-1|NA|TRBV6-2/TRBV6-3
CASSLRDTSTEAFF
TGTGCCAGCAGTTTAAGGGATACTAGCACTGAAGCTTTCTTT
>NA|TRBJ2-1|TRBD2|TRBV7-2
CASSLYSGTSSSYNEQFF
TGTGCCAGCAGCCTATACTCCGGGACTAGTAGTTCCTACAATGAGCAGTTCTTC
>few|TRBJ1-2|TRBD1|TRBV6-5
CASSRRLGGPYGYTF
TGTGCCAGCAGTCGACGACTAGGGGGCCCTTATGGCTACACCTTC
>many|TRBJ2-5|NA|TRBV29-1
CSVVGRYQETQYF
TGCAGCGTTGTTGGGCGCTACCAAGAGACCCAGTACTTC
>many|TRBJ2-1|NA|TRBV6-2/TRBV6-3
CASTPGREYNEQFF
TGTGCCAGCACCCCCGGTAGGGAGTACAATGAGCAGTTCTTC
>NA|TRBJ2-5|TRBD1|TRBV27
CASSLRTGLETQYF
TGTGCCAGCAGTTTACGGACAGGGTTGGAGACCCAGTACTTC
>many|TRBJ2-4|NA|TRBV4-1
CASSPPGGGGIQYF
TGCGCCAGCAGCCCGCCGGGGGGCGGGGGCATTCAGTACTTC
>few|TRBJ2-7|NA|TRBV5-1
CASSLKEVGGPEQYF
TGCGCCAGCAGCTTGAAAGAGGTCGGGGGACCCGAGCAGTACTTC
>few|TRBJ2-5|TRBD2|TRBV20-1
CSATPASGAETQYF
TGCAGTGCTACTCCCGCTAGCGGGGCTGAGACCCAGTACTTC
>few|TRBJ2-2|NA|TRBV12-3/TRBV12-4
CASSFEQAGELFF
TGTGCCAGCAGTTTCGAGCAGGCCGGGGAGCTGTTTTTT
>few|TRBJ2-7|NA|TRBV11-2
CASSLGEGVARYEQYF
TGTGCCAGCAGCTTAGGCGAGGGGGTAGCGCGATACGAGCAGTACTTC
>NA|TRBJ2-5|TRBD2|TRBV9
CASGRLAGRETQYF
TGTGCCAGCGGACGACTAGCGGGTCGGGAGACCCAGTACTTC
>NA|TRBJ2-7|NA|TRBV7-9
CASTIGAYEQYF
TGTGCCAGCACCATCGGAGCGTACGAGCAGTACTTC
>NA|TRBJ1-2|NA|TRBV7-9
CASSLATGGSGYTF
TGTGCCAGCAGCTTAGCGACGGGGGGCTCTGGCTACACCTTC
>NA|TRBJ1-1|NA|TRBV6-1
CASSVYERDTEAFF
TGTGCCAGCAGTGTATATGAGAGGGACACTGAAGCTTTCTTT